This T cell receptor beta chain was captured by sequencing in a study of Graves' ophthalmopathy and Graves' hyperthyroidism (dated by TCRdb to 2016 to 2019). A note on the overall study: Hyperthyroidism was defined as stable when no progression to ophthalmopathy occurred within 18 months of follow-up. In total, 135 blood samples were TCR-sequenced: approximately 42 ophthalmopathy, some 80 hyperthyroidism and around 17 hyperthyroidism-to-ophthalmopathy patients. Following sampling, methimazole starting at 30 mg daily was administered to hyperthyroidism patients, and high-dose intravenous methylprednisolone was administered to ophthalmopathy patients. To tell Graves' ophthalmopathy apart from Graves' hyperthyroidism, and to predict which patients would progress to ophthalmopathy, the study relied on TCR beta repertoire signatures. To explore V-J signatures that distinguish ophthalmopathy from hyperthyroidism, a discovery set of 90 to 100 patients was enrolled, made up of 43 with ophthalmopathy and fewer than 60 with stable hyperthyroidism. The independent validation cohort included approximately 19 hyperthyroidism patients plus 17 patients who later progressed from hyperthyroidism to ophthalmopathy. T-cell repertoires of thyroid tissue and blood were compared in five or six hyperthyroidism patients.

This clonotype came up a few times. No cognate antigen has been identified for it. One base away there is no much larger clone; base qualities are not given. The hyperthyroidism patients were 18 to 65 years old and newly diagnosed, with a disease duration of less than 2 months. Anyone with other autoimmune diseases, uncontrolled infections, pregnancy or lactation was excluded from the study. Diagnosis relied on clinical symptoms, serum thyroxine, TRAb, thyroid ultrasound and orbital computed tomography. Trizol reagent was used to extract the total RNA, and its quality was then checked on an Agilent 2100 Bioanalyzer. For repertoire sequencing, TCR beta CDR3 regions were amplified from RNA transcripts. A first-round RT-PCR used HTBI primers with the Qiagen OneStep RT-PCR kit, followed by a second-round multiplex PCR, size selection and purification. The libraries underwent paired-end sequencing with 100 bp reads on an Illumina HiSeq2000. From the authors' description of their analysis: SOAPnuke was used for read processing, and reads with adapters, uncalled bases, a mean Phred below 15, or no exact constant-primer or identifier match were discarded. COPE v1.2.5 was used to merge the high-quality paired reads. Each unique nucleotide sequence was treated as a clonotype, and MiTCR v1.1 was used to align the clonotypes to the IMGT TRB V, D and J references. The analysis was limited to V-J combinations with a frequency above 0.0001, which together covered approximately 99% of the repertoires. For each V-J combination, a TCR clonal expansion and chaos score was defined as the ratio of F50 clonal expansion to chaos observed in the TCRdist matrix. Welch's t-statistics and random forest were used to narrow the features down to around 13 V-J combinations, which were then fed into a naive Bayes classifier. The Morisita-Horn index was used to measure how similar the thyroid and blood repertoires were. TCRdb handled the public reads itself, with Q25 trimming in fastp and clone calling in MiXCR, and kept productive beta chains. Identical CDR3 proteins give one entry, which carries the most common genes and DNA. These V and J calls originate from TCRdb's pipeline instead of the authors' own analysis. The sample table records over a million distinct CDR3 sequences; roughly two fifths of these occur just once. Of the sample, around 10% falls within the top ten clones.

The research as a whole found: The 13-signature model separated ophthalmopathy from stable hyperthyroidism with 85% to 90% sensitivity and about 84% specificity in cross-validation, and 80%/75% in the test set. No statistical method was used to set the sample size in advance, and the investigators knew which group each participant was assigned to. Among expanded thyroid clonotypes with frequency above 0.001, most also showed up in blood, which suggests that blood repertoires may reflect the thyroid immune response. In validation, the model predicted ophthalmopathy progression with 70.59% sensitivity and about 73% specificity; about a dozen predicted patients were CT-confirmed with GO in a median of approximately six months.

From its cysteine to its phenylalanine, the CDR3 spans 15 amino acids. Left in the record is the CDR3 DNA by itself, 45 bases read in frame from the first base. Between the V and J ends, shortened by 2 bases and 5 bases respectively, the junction contains 16 bases. CDR1 and CDR2, looked up from the germline V gene, are SGHDT and YYEEEE. The clonotype comes from an adult man with Graves' hyperthyroidism. The chain employs TRBV5-6 and TRBJ2-5; a tentative D call is TRBD1 (6 bases match). Sequenced sample: peripheral blood or thyroid tissue (not recorded which). The CDR3 protein sequence reads: CASSFGNRVAETQYF. The sequenced DNA is TGTGCCAGCAGCTTTGGAAACAGGGTTGCGGAGACCCAGTACTTC.